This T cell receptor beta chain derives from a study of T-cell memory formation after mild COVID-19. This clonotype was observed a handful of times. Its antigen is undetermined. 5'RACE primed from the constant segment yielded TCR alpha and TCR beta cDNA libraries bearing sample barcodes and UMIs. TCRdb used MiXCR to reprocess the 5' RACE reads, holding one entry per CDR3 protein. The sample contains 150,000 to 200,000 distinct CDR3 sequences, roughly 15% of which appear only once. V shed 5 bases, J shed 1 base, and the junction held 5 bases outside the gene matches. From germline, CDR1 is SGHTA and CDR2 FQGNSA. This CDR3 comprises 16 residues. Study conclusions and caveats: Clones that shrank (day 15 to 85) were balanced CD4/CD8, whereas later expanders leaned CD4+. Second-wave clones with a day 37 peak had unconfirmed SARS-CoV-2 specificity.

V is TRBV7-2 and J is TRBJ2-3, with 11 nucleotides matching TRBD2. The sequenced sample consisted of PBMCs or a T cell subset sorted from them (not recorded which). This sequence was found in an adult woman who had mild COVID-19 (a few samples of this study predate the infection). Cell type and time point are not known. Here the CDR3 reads CASSRSGRAGTDTQYF. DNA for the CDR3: TGTGCCAGCAGCCGTAGCGGGAGGGCCGGCACAGATACGCAGTATTTT.